Below, 26 T cell receptor beta chains from the same sample are listed, as sequenced in a study of beta chain features in type 1 diabetes. Since all of the isolated RNA was reverse transcribed, expressed TCRB transcripts were what got sequenced. TCRdb keeps only in-frame clones here, not all; method: immunoSEQ multiplex PCR. The sample has about 15,000 clones, over 40% seen once. The source material was stem cell memory CD4+ T cells from blood. The receptors here all came from a woman aged 40-49 years in good health.

By share of the sample, this clone is medium-sized (0.01 to 0.1%). CDR3 residues: CAIQVGGEPQHF. CDR3 DNA sequence: TGTGCCATCCAGGTGGGCGGGGAGCCCCAGCATTTT. The chain recombines TRBV7-9 with TRBJ1-5; no clear D gene. Trimming took 10 bases from V and 8 from J, leaving 15 bases between them. This CDR3 spans 12 amino acids. Germline values: CDR1 SEHNR, CDR2 FQNEAQ (reference sequence).

The J gene is TRBJ2-7, the V gene TRBV9; possible D gene TRBD2, 6 bases. CDR3 size: 15 residues. Trimming removed 0 bases at V and 3 bases at J, with 13 bases between. CDR1 is SGDLS and CDR2 is YYNGEE in the germline V gene. For the CDR3, the DNA is TGTGCCAGCAGCGTAGCTGGAGGGTTTGGCTACGAGCAGTACTTC. Its protein product is CASSVAGGFGYEQYF.

This clone came up a few times. The J gene is TRBJ1-5, the V gene TRBV6-5; D is unclear. CDR3 length: 14 residues. Trimming removed 9 bases at V and 2 bases at J, with 14 bases between. The germline gives CDR1 MNHEY, CDR2 SVGAGI. The CDR3 sequence is CASRPGIGNQPQHF. The CDR3 DNA sequence: TGTGCCAGTAGACCGGGGATCGGCAATCAGCCCCAGCATTTT.

The chain couples TRBV18 to TRBJ2-2, with D perhaps TRBD2 (5 bases). Trimming pared 6 bases from V and 3 bases from J, leaving 17 bases between. This CDR3 has 16 residues. CDR1 is KGHSH and CDR2 is LQKENI in the germline V gene. The DNA for the CDR3 is TGTGCCAGCTCCCCAGGCCCTAGCAGAGACACCGGGGAGCTGTTTTTT. It specifies CASSPGPSRDTGELFF. The whole variable domain, remainder taken from reference TRBV18 and TRBJ2-2, is NAGVMQNPRHLVRRRGQEARLRCSPMKGHSHVYWYRQLPEEGLKFMVYLQKENIIDESGMPKERFSAEFPKEGPSILRIQQVVRGDSAAYFCASSPGPSRDTGELFFGEGSRLTVL.

The chain joins TRBV6-5 to TRBJ2-7; TRBD1 aligns across 9 bases. Germline CDR1 MNHEY, CDR2 SVGAGI. Unmatched junction bases numbered 7, after V lost 4 bases and J lost 3 bases. This CDR3 is built from 15 residues. The CDR3 region is CASSFRTGVNYEQYF. CDR3 bases: TGTGCCAGCAGTTTCCGGACAGGGGTCAACTACGAGCAGTACTTC.

The chain couples TRBV5-1 to TRBJ2-5; possibly TRBD2 for D (6 bases). The V gene's germline CDR1 is SGHRS and CDR2 YFSETQ. CDR3 size: 14 residues. Trimming took 1 base from V and 4 from J, leaving 11 bases between them. The CDR3, as DNA: TGCGCCAGCAGCTTGAATCAGGGAGGAGAGACCCAGTACTTC. Its protein product is CASSLNQGGETQYF.

This clone came up a few times. The chain links TRBV7-6 to TRBJ2-3; 9 bases are a match to TRBD2. Per germline, CDR1 SGHVS and CDR2 FNYEAQ. CDR3 length: 18 amino acids. V dropped 5 bases and J dropped 4; count of bases not matched to a gene: 16. DNA for the CDR3: TGTGCCAGCAGCCCACGCGGGGGGGCTAGCGGGGACGCAGATACGCAGTATTTT. Translating gives CASSPRGGASGDADTQYF.

J is TRBJ1-6 and V is TRBV2; D unclear. The germline gives CDR1 SNHLY, CDR2 FYNNEI. CDR3 length: 16 amino acids. V was cut by 5 bases and J by 1 base, with 12 bases left in between. CDR3 amino acids: CASSPEEWSYNSPLHF. DNA of the CDR3: TGTGCCAGCAGTCCCGAGGAGTGGTCCTATAATTCACCCCTCCACTTT.

The chain has TRBV10-3 and TRBJ2-3, with D possibly matching TRBD2 (6 bases). CDR1 ENHRY and CDR2 SYGVKD come from the germline V gene. The CDR3 consists of 16 residues. V lost 8 bases and J lost 7, with 25 bases in between. The CDR3 DNA is TGTGCCATCGAGGCGCTCCCCGGGACTCCTACAAATACGCAGTATTTT. Its translation is CAIEALPGTPTNTQYF.

In this sample, this clone turned up a few times. J is TRBJ2-5 and V is TRBV5-1; 8 bases map to TRBD2. Germline V gene sequence: CDR1 SGHRS, CDR2 YFSETQ. The CDR3 runs to 16 residues. Trimming removed 5 bases from V and 4 bases from J; junction bases left unmatched: 13. CDR3 coding DNA: TGCGCCAGCAGTTTAGCCTCTCTAGCGGGCGGAGAGACCCAGTACTTC. The encoded protein is CASSLASLAGGETQYF.

The chain carries TRBV7-9 and TRBJ2-5, with D possibly matching TRBD2 (7 bases). Per germline, CDR1 SEHNR and CDR2 FQNEAQ (reference sequence). CDR3 length equals 13 residues. V lost 3 bases and J 5 bases, leaving 10 bases between the germline ends. CDR3 in amino acids: CASSLGGLETQYF. CDR3 sequence (DNA): TGTGCCAGCAGCTTGGGGGGGCTGGAGACCCAGTACTTC.

This clone was counted only a few times. The V and J genes are TRBV29-1 and TRBJ1-1; possible D gene TRBD1, 5 bases. Trimming cost V 3 bases and J 0 bases, with 8 bases left between them. This CDR3 comprises 13 residues. Germline loops: CDR1 SQVTM, CDR2 ANQGSEA. CDR3 in amino acids: CSVERQLNTEAFF. In DNA, the CDR3 is TGCAGCGTTGAGCGACAGCTGAACACTGAAGCTTTCTTT.

The chain carries TRBV19 and TRBJ1-1, with D hard to call. CDR1 and CDR2 (germline): LNHDA, SQIVND (reference sequence). This CDR3 spans 13 amino acids. V was clipped by 5 bases and J by 0 bases, with 7 bases between them. In nucleotides, the CDR3 is TGTGCCAGTAGTTCGGCGGTGAACACTGAAGCTTTCTTT. As protein: CASSSAVNTEAFF.

The chain's CDR3 is CASSVAGESSGANVLTF. Written as DNA, the CDR3 is TGTGCCAGCAGCGTGGCAGGGGAGAGCTCTGGGGCCAACGTCCTGACTTTC. The rearrangement links TRBV9 to TRBJ2-6, with a tentative D call TRBD1 (6 bases). Germline loops: CDR1 SGDLS, CDR2 YYNGEE. The CDR3 is 17 amino acids. V was cut by 2 bases and J by 0 bases, with 12 bases left in between.

V usage is TRBV2 and J usage is TRBJ2-3; 8 bases are shared with TRBD2. Germline V gene sequence: CDR1 SNHLY, CDR2 FYNNEI. After removal of 7 bases from V and 1 base from J, the junction contained 4 bases not matched to a gene. The CDR3 is made up of 14 amino acids. CDR3 bases: TGTGCCAGCAAAGGTAGCGGGGGCACAGATACGCAGTATTTT. Amino acid sequence: CASKGSGGTDTQYF.

The gene calls are TRBV28 and TRBJ2-4, with 8 bases aligning to TRBD1. J gave up 7 bases and V 7 bases, and 3 bases lay outside the gene matches. The germline CDR1 and CDR2 sequences are MDHEN and SYDVKM. The CDR3 has 12 amino acids. The DNA for the CDR3 is TGTGCCAGCAATCAGGGGGCCAACATTCAGTACTTC. Its protein is CASNQGANIQYF.

The rearrangement links TRBV28 to TRBJ1-2, with TRBD1 as a possible D gene (6 bases). The germline gives CDR1 MDHEN, CDR2 SYDVKM. The CDR3 covers 12 residues. Trimming cost V 4 bases and J 6 bases, with 9 bases left between them. The CDR3 coding sequence is TGTGCCAGCAGTTCAGGGGTGGATGGCTACACCTTC. Translation gives CASSSGVDGYTF.

This clone was counted a single time. The V call is TRBV7-8, the J call TRBJ2-4; TRBD2 is a possible D gene (5 bases). Trimming shortened V by 5 bases and J by 0 bases, and 20 bases separated the two germline ends. The germline CDR1 and CDR2 sequences are SGHVS and FQNEAQ. CDR3 size: 18 residues. This CDR3 is CASSLFRAGWGAKNIQYF. As DNA, the CDR3 is TGTGCCAGCAGCCTATTCCGTGCGGGTTGGGGAGCCAAAAACATTCAGTACTTC.

J is TRBJ2-2 and V is TRBV6-5, with TRBD2 matching over 7 bases. Germline values: CDR1 MNHEY, CDR2 SVGAGI. The CDR3 loop spans 14 amino acids. V lost 11 bases to trimming and J lost 1 base; unmatched junction nucleotides: 7. The CDR3 coding sequence is TGTGCCGCTTGGCGCGGGGGGAACACCGGGGAGCTGTTTTTT. This gives the protein CAAWRGGNTGELFF.

V gene TRBV19 combines with J gene TRBJ2-7; TRBD1 agrees at 10 bases. V trimming: 1 base; J trimming: 6 bases; junction bases outside the gene matches: 6. Germline assignment: CDR1 LNHDA and CDR2 SQIVND (reference sequence). CDR3 length: 15 residues. DNA of the CDR3: TGTGCCAGTAGTATAGGGGACAGGGGATCGAGCGAGCAGTACTTC. Translating it yields CASSIGDRGSSEQYF.

This rearrangement joins TRBV5-1 to TRBJ2-7, with D perhaps TRBD1 (5 bases). Trimming stripped 0 bases from V and 7 bases from J, with 29 bases between. Germline-derived CDR1 and CDR2 are SGHRS and YFSETQ. The CDR3 length is 19 residues. The CDR3 sequence is CASSLGPGFLRSLGQEQYF. CDR3 sequence (DNA): TGCGCCAGCAGCTTGGGGCCAGGCTTCCTACGGTCCTTGGGGCAAGAGCAGTACTTC.

This chain joins TRBV6-1 and TRBJ2-1; a weak D match, TRBD2 (5 bases). CDR3 length equals 11 residues. CDR1 is MNHNS, CDR2 SASEGT, per germline. V dropped 8 bases and J dropped 5 bases, with 7 bases sitting between them. The CDR3 DNA sequence: TGTGCCAGCGAGGGCCACAATGAGCAGTTCTTC. As protein: CASEGHNEQFF.

The chain uses TRBV7-9 and TRBJ2-3; 7 bases line up with TRBD2. Germline V gene lookup returns CDR1 SEHNR and CDR2 FQNEAQ (reference sequence). This CDR3 spans 15 amino acids. Trimming at V came to 3 bases and at J to 0 bases, leaving 3 bases not matched to a gene. CDR3 sequence (DNA): TGTGCCAGCAGCTTGGCGGGAGCTAGCACAGATACGCAGTATTTT. Translation: CASSLAGASTDTQYF.

CDR3: CASSQEGRGSRGGYYEQYF. In DNA form, the CDR3 reads TGCGCCAGCAGCCAAGAAGGAAGAGGTTCGCGAGGGGGCTACTACGAGCAGTACTTC. The chain couples TRBV4-1 to TRBJ2-7; 7 bases line up with TRBD1. Losses at the gene ends were 0 bases for V and 3 bases for J; bases not matched to a gene: 17. Germline CDR1 is MGHRA and CDR2 is YSYEKL. The CDR3 contains 19 residues.

This clone was seen only a few times. V and J are TRBV19 and TRBJ1-2, with a tentative D call TRBD1 (6 bases). CDR3 length: 18 amino acids. Germline assignment: CDR1 LNHDA and CDR2 SQIVND (reference sequence). Between the trimmed V and J ends, which lost 5 bases and 4 bases, there was a span of 26 bases. The CDR3 bases are TGTGCCAGTAGTCCAGCCGTCACCCCCCGATGGGACATCTATGGCTACACCTTC. Protein product: CASSPAVTPRWDIYGYTF.

This chain links TRBV5-1 with TRBJ2-2, with 11 bases matching TRBD1. J gave up 4 bases and V 4 bases, and 9 bases lay outside the gene matches. CDR1 and CDR2 (germline): SGHRS, YFSETQ. The CDR3 length is 17 residues. CDR3 in DNA: TGCGCCAGCAGCCCCGGGACAGGGGGGATCAGCACCGGGGAGCTGTTTTTT. Protein product: CASSPGTGGISTGELFF. The whole variable domain, filled in from reference TRBV5-1 and TRBJ2-2, reads KAGVTQTPRYLIKTRGQQVTLSCSPISGHRSVSWYQQTPGQGLQFLFEYFSETQRNKGNFPGRFSGRQFSNSRSEMNVSTLELGDSALYLCASSPGTGGISTGELFFGEGSRLTVL.